The 31 T cell receptor beta chains listed next were all sequenced from one sample in a study of blood T cell repertoires in COVID-19. This table comes from immunoSEQ multiplex PCR, and its TCRdb copy is limited to in-frame clones, with some not included. The table includes roughly 52,000 clones, roughly 89% detected once. Sample: peripheral blood. These receptors originate from a woman aged 80 or over with acute or convalescent COVID-19.

The CDR3 here is CASSLAWATDTQYF. CDR3 coding DNA: TGCGCCAGCAGCTTGGCTTGGGCCACAGATACGCAGTATTTT. This chain joins TRBV5-1 and TRBJ2-3, with D unresolved. Germline-derived CDR1 and CDR2 are SGHRS and YFSETQ. The CDR3 spans 14 residues. Trimming took off 0 bases at V and 2 bases at J, with 7 bases between the two ends. Full variable domain (outside the CDR3, taken from reference TRBV5-1 and TRBJ2-3): KAGVTQTPRYLIKTRGQQVTLSCSPISGHRSVSWYQQTPGQGLQFLFEYFSETQRNKGNFPGRFSGRQFSNSRSEMNVSTLELGDSALYLCASSLAWATDTQYFGPGTRLTVL.

The chain uses TRBV28 and TRBJ2-3; tentatively, D is TRBD2 (7 bases). The CDR3 covers 16 residues. V was cut by 2 bases and J by 6 bases, with 18 bases left in between. Germline CDR1 and CDR2: MDHEN and SYDVKM. CDR3 bases: TGTGCCAGCAGTTTAGCGGGGGCAGGGAGGGGCGATACGCAGTATTTT. It yields the protein CASSLAGAGRGDTQYF.

The J gene is TRBJ1-1, the V gene TRBV2, with 8 bases aligning to TRBD1. CDR3 length: 13 residues. From germline, CDR1 is SNHLY and CDR2 FYNNEI. Trimming cost V 11 bases and J 3 bases; bases outside gene matches: 8. In DNA form, the CDR3 reads TGTGCCGGGGGGGACAGGATGTACACTGAAGCTTTCTTT. It is translated as CAGGDRMYTEAFF.

The chain couples TRBV6-5 to TRBJ1-2, with 7 bases matching TRBD1. There are 15 residues in the CDR3. V was clipped by 5 bases and J by 4 bases; unmatched bases: 10. Per germline, CDR1 MNHEY and CDR2 SVGAGI. CDR3 sequence (DNA): TGTGCCAGCAGTCACCGGACAGGCGGGCTCTATGGCTACACCTTC. Protein: CASSHRTGGLYGYTF.

The chain combines TRBV6-5 with TRBJ1-1, with a possible D match to TRBD1 (5 bases). Trimming took off 7 bases at V and 0 bases at J, with 15 bases between the two ends. This CDR3 has 15 amino acids. Germline assignment: CDR1 MNHEY and CDR2 SVGAGI. The CDR3 nucleotides are TGTGCCAGCAACAAAAGGGCAGGGTTGAACACTGAAGCTTTCTTT. It encodes CASNKRAGLNTEAFF.

The chain recombines TRBV19 with TRBJ1-2; the D gene is possibly TRBD1 (6 bases). V was pared by 4 bases and J by 4 bases, with 16 bases between. From germline, CDR1 is LNHDA and CDR2 SQIVND (reference sequence). The CDR3 is 15 amino acids. CDR3 nucleotide sequence: TGTGCCAGTAGTAAGGAGGAAACAGGGACCTATGGCTACACCTTC. Its protein product is CASSKEETGTYGYTF.

The chain employs TRBV6-4 and TRBJ2-7; D is possibly TRBD2 (6 bases). Germline V gives CDR1 MRHNA, CDR2 SNTAGT. The V gene lost 2 bases and the J gene lost 8 bases, with 7 bases spanning the gap. The CDR3 extends over 11 amino acids. This CDR3 reads CASSDGGKQYF. The CDR3 DNA is TGTGCCAGCAGTGACGGGGGGAAGCAGTACTTC.

The chain links TRBV7-9 to TRBJ2-1; TRBD1 agrees at 7 bases. Per the germline V gene, CDR1 is SEHNR and CDR2 is FQNEAQ (reference sequence). Unmatched junction bases numbered 19, after V lost 5 bases and J lost 0 bases. The CDR3 runs to 20 residues. The CDR3 spells CASSIPTGKKVISSYNEQFF. The CDR3 DNA reads as TGTGCCAGCAGCATACCGACAGGGAAAAAAGTTATAAGCTCCTACAATGAGCAGTTCTTC. The full variable domain, completed using reference TRBV7-9 and TRBJ2-1, is DTGVSQNPRHKITKRGQNVTFRCDPISEHNRLYWYRQTLGQGPEFLTYFQNEAQLEKSRLLSDRFSAERPKGSFSTLEIQRTEQGDSAMYLCASSIPTGKKVISSYNEQFFGPGTRLTVL.

The chain links TRBV20-1 to TRBJ1-1; TRBD1 is a possible D gene (6 bases). Germline CDR1 is DFQATT and CDR2 is SNEGSKA (reference sequence). Trimming left V 3 bases short and J 5 bases short, with 16 bases between. This CDR3 region has 14 residues. The CDR3 region is CSASPTGFGTEAFF. The CDR3 nucleotides are TGCAGTGCTAGTCCTACAGGGTTCGGGACTGAAGCTTTCTTT.

The rearrangement links TRBV11-2 to TRBJ1-2; a weak D match, TRBD1 (5 bases). Per the germline V gene, CDR1 is SGHAT and CDR2 is FQNNGV. The CDR3 totals 15 residues. Trimming pared 6 bases from V and 0 bases from J, leaving 14 bases between. The DNA for the CDR3 is TGTGCCAGCAGAGAAGGCGGGGCGACTAACTATGGCTACACCTTC. This encodes CASREGGATNYGYTF.

This sequence joins TRBV30 and TRBJ1-6, with D perhaps matching TRBD1 (5 bases). Per germline, CDR1 GTSNPN and CDR2 SVGIG (reference sequence). CDR3 size: 18 residues. The V and J ends lost 2 bases and 7 bases respectively, with 24 bases between them. CDR3 sequence reads: CAWSPREGLTAPNSPLHF. CDR3 bases: TGTGCCTGGAGTCCTAGGGAGGGACTGACTGCACCGAATTCACCCCTCCACTTT.

CDR3 DNA sequence: TGTGCCAGCAGCTTGGAGGGACAGGGGTTTTCGGGTTCACCCCTCCACTTT. It is translated as CASSLEGQGFSGSPLHF. This chain links TRBV5-5 with TRBJ1-6; 10 nucleotides agree with TRBD1. The CDR3 spans 17 residues. V shed 0 bases, J shed 9 bases, and the junction held 9 bases outside the gene matches. The germline CDR1 and CDR2 sequences are SGHKS and YYEKEE (reference sequence). Variable domain in full (rest from reference TRBV5-5 and TRBJ1-6): DAGVTQSPTHLIKTRGQQVTLRCSPISGHKSVSWYQQVLGQGPQFIFQYYEKEERGRGNFPDRFSARQFPNYSSELNVNALLLGDSALYLCASSLEGQGFSGSPLHFGNGTRLTVT.

V gene TRBV6-5 combines with J gene TRBJ2-5; 12 bases fit TRBD2. The germline gives CDR1 MNHEY, CDR2 SVGAGI. Losses at the gene ends were 8 bases for V and 5 bases for J; bases not matched to a gene: 9. The CDR3 is 15 amino acids. CDR3 sequence: CASHGLAGGRETQYF. The CDR3 nucleotides are TGTGCCAGCCACGGGCTAGCGGGGGGGCGGGAGACCCAGTACTTC.

This chain connects TRBV14 to TRBJ1-1, with D unresolved. With 1 base removed from V and 7 bases from J, the gap between germline ends came to 13 bases. The CDR3 has 14 residues. Germline CDR1 reads SGHDN; CDR2 reads FVKESK. CDR3 loop: CASSQVGAGDEAFF. The CDR3 nucleotides are TGTGCCAGCAGCCAAGTCGGCGCCGGAGATGAAGCTTTCTTT.

V and J are TRBV5-1 and TRBJ2-6; tentative D call: TRBD2 (6 bases). Trimming stripped 4 bases from V and 2 bases from J, with 13 bases between. The CDR3 totals 16 residues. The germline CDR1 and CDR2 sequences are SGHRS and YFSETQ. CDR3 bases: TGCGCCAGCAGCCCCTTGGGGGGTCCTGGGGCCAACGTCCTGACTTTC. Its protein product is CASSPLGGPGANVLTF.

The V gene is TRBV30, the J gene TRBJ1-2; maybe TRBD1 (6 bases). CDR1 and CDR2 from the germline V gene are GTSNPN and SVGIG (reference sequence). This CDR3 region has 13 residues. V lost 5 bases and J lost 6, with 16 bases in between. In DNA, the CDR3 is TGTGCCTGGGGGGCTTCAGGGGAACATGGCTACACCTTC. It translates to CAWGASGEHGYTF. The full variable domain, with the rest looked up from reference TRBV30 and TRBJ1-2, is SQTIHQWPATLVQPVGSPLSLECTVEGTSNPNLYWYRQAAGRGLQLLFYSVGIGQISSEVPQNLSASRPQDRQFILSSKKLLLSDSGFYLCAWGASGEHGYTFGSGTRLTVV.

The chain combines TRBV9 with TRBJ2-6; 8 bases fit TRBD1. The CDR3 is 19 amino acids. The trim removed 6 bases at V and 0 bases at J, leaving 14 bases unmatched. Per the germline V gene, CDR1 is SGDLS and CDR2 is YYNGEE. CDR3 amino acids: CASTQGAGTRNSGANVLTF. CDR3 in DNA: TGTGCCAGCACCCAGGGGGCGGGGACACGTAACTCTGGGGCCAACGTCCTGACTTTC.

The rearrangement links TRBV9 to TRBJ2-2; D ambiguous. CDR3 length: 16 residues. Trimming pared 1 base from V and 5 bases from J, leaving 15 bases between. Per germline, CDR1 SGDLS and CDR2 YYNGEE. CDR3 amino acids: CASSVLGNFGTGELFF. DNA for the CDR3: TGTGCCAGCAGCGTACTAGGCAATTTCGGGACCGGGGAGCTGTTTTTT.

A word on this clone: An end of the junction does not agree with germline; a read error may underlie this. The chain couples TRBV9 to TRBJ2-1; TRBD2 is a possible D gene (6 bases). Germline V gives CDR1 SGDLS, CDR2 YYNGEE. This CDR3 region has 15 residues. The CDR3 region is CASSPRDFAYSEQFF. The CDR3 region has the DNA TGTGCCAGCAGCCCCCGGGACTTTGCCTACAGTGAGCAGTTCTTC.

This clone came up many times. The chain employs TRBV5-4 and TRBJ2-5; no clear D. V gave up 5 bases and J gave up 9 bases, with 20 bases separating them. CDR1 is SGHNT and CDR2 is YYREEE in the germline V gene (reference sequence). The CDR3 extends over 14 amino acids. CDR3 protein: CASSPRGSLRAQYF. CDR3 DNA: TGTGCCAGCAGTCCGCGAGGTTCGCTCCGGGCCCAGTACTTC. The full variable domain, rest sourced from reference TRBV5-4 and TRBJ2-5, is ETGVTQSPTHLIKTRGQQVTLRCSSQSGHNTVSWYQQALGQGPQFIFQYYREEENGRGNFPPRFSGLQFPNYSSELNVNALELDDSALYLCASSPRGSLRAQYFGPGTRLLVL.

The chain has TRBV6-4 and TRBJ2-2; TRBD1 aligns across 7 bases. The CDR3 consists of 14 residues. Germline lookup yields CDR1 MRHNA and CDR2 SNTAGT. V lost 2 bases, J lost 6 bases, and 3 bases stayed unmatched. The CDR3 region has the DNA TGTGCCAGCAGTGACCTCGGACAGGCCGGGGAGCTGTTTTTT. It encodes CASSDLGQAGELFF.

The rearrangement links TRBV10-3 to TRBJ1-2; no firm D call. Germline V gene data show CDR1 as ENHRY and CDR2 as SYGVKD. V was pared by 3 bases and J by 4 bases, with 9 bases between. CDR3 length: 13 residues. The CDR3 DNA is TGTGCCATCAGTGACCCCGGGATCTATGGCTACACCTTC. Translated, it gives CAISDPGIYGYTF.

This chain links TRBV24-1 with TRBJ2-1; possibly TRBD2 for D (6 bases). CDR1 and CDR2 (germline): KGHDR, SFDVKD. This CDR3 has 16 amino acids. V was cut by 0 bases and J by 3 bases, with 11 bases left in between. CDR3 DNA: TGTGCCACCAGTGATTTGAGGAGGGCCGACTACAATGAGCAGTTCTTC. Its translation is CATSDLRRADYNEQFF.

This chain's CDR3 is CASSASGASGETQYF. In DNA form, the CDR3 reads TGTGCCAGCAGCGCTAGCGGGGCGTCGGGAGAGACCCAGTACTTC. This rearrangement joins TRBV9 to TRBJ2-5, with 9 bases matching TRBD2. The CDR3 is made up of 15 amino acids. Germline CDR1 and CDR2: SGDLS and YYNGEE. The trim removed 3 bases at V and 4 bases at J, leaving 7 bases unmatched. Looking up the rest from reference TRBV9 and TRBJ2-5 gives the full variable domain: DSGVTQTPKHLITATGQRVTLRCSPRSGDLSVYWYQQSLDQGLQFLIQYYNGEERAKGNILERFSAQQFPDLHSELNLSSLELGDSALYFCASSASGASGETQYFGPGTRLLVL.

This clone was seen only once. The chain has TRBV14 and TRBJ2-1; 7 bases agree with TRBD1. The CDR3 totals 14 residues. V gave up 1 base and J gave up 5 bases; unmatched junction bases: 2. Germline V gene lookup returns CDR1 SGHDN and CDR2 FVKESK. CDR3 in DNA: TGTGCCAGCAGCCAAGGACAGGGAGACAATGAGCAGTTCTTC. This sequence encodes CASSQGQGDNEQFF.

This chain joins TRBV10-3 and TRBJ1-1, with TRBD1 matching 9 bases. V shed 2 bases and J 6 bases; nucleotides not matched to a gene: 13. CDR3 length equals 17 residues. Per germline, CDR1 ENHRY and CDR2 SYGVKD. CDR3 nucleotide sequence: TGTGCCATCAGTGAGCAACAGCAGGGACAGGGTAGGTCTGAAGCTTTCTTT. This sequence encodes CAISEQQQGQGRSEAFF.

This sequence joins TRBV19 and TRBJ2-5; D perhaps matches TRBD2 (5 bases). There are 14 residues in the CDR3. The V end lost 3 bases, the J end lost 7 bases, and 15 bases lay between the germline ends. Germline CDR1 reads LNHDA; CDR2 reads SQIVND (reference sequence). CDR3 loop: CASSMAPGIATQYF. The CDR3 nucleotides are TGTGCCAGTAGTATGGCCCCGGGAATTGCGACCCAGTACTTC.

This chain connects TRBV19 to TRBJ2-6, with a weak D call TRBD1 (5 bases). V lost 5 bases, J lost 0 bases, and 8 bases lay in between. The CDR3 is made up of 15 amino acids. CDR1 and CDR2 (germline): LNHDA, SQIVND (reference sequence). The CDR3 nucleotides are TGTGCCAGTAGTCCGCAGGGCTCTGGGGCCAACGTCCTGACTTTC. Translation gives CASSPQGSGANVLTF.

The chain recombines TRBV18 with TRBJ2-7; perhaps TRBD1 as D (6 bases). Between the trimmed V and J ends, which lost 2 bases and 2 bases, there was a span of 13 bases. CDR1 and CDR2 (germline): KGHSH, LQKENI. CDR3 length: 15 amino acids. For the CDR3, the DNA is TGTGCCAGCTCACCAAGACAGGACCCTACCTACGAGCAGTACGTC. Its translation is CASSPRQDPTYEQYV.

The chain carries TRBV7-8 and TRBJ2-1; D possibly corresponds to TRBD2 (7 bases). This CDR3 region has 14 residues. Trimming took off 7 bases at V and 11 bases at J, with 21 bases between the two ends. Germline CDR1 is SGHVS and CDR2 is FQNEAQ. The CDR3, as DNA: TGTGCCAGCAACTCCCCCGCCCAGGGGACTAAGCAGTTCTTC. It is translated as CASNSPAQGTKQFF.

The chain couples TRBV6-1 to TRBJ1-6, with TRBD1 matching over 7 bases. V shed 1 base and J 6 bases; nucleotides not matched to a gene: 6. This CDR3 has 16 residues. Germline lookup yields CDR1 MNHNS and CDR2 SASEGT. The CDR3 bases are TGTGCCAGCAGTGAAGTAGTGGGGACAGCTAATTCACCCCTCCACTTT. Translated, it gives CASSEVVGTANSPLHF.